This T cell receptor beta chain is from a study of cytomegalovirus exposure and HLA in healthy donors. Study overall: As released early, the data held roughly 85 million unique TCRs from HLA-typed donors.

The PCR ran on 60 Vbeta and 13 Jbeta primers. This table comes from immunoSEQ multiplex PCR, and its TCRdb copy is limited to in-frame clones, with some not included. The table has about 120,000 clones, 70% to 85% seen once. The CDR3 is 15 residues long. Germline V gene lookup returns CDR1 SGHVS and CDR2 FQNEAQ. Trimming removed 1 base at V and 3 bases at J, with 12 bases between. This sequence joins TRBV7-8 and TRBJ1-2; D gene unclear. The clonotype was recovered from a man aged 40-49 years in good health and CMV-seropositive. The sequencing input was PBMCs. This CDR3 reads CASSLGPEFDYGYTF. Here the CDR3 DNA reads TGTGCCAGCAGCTTAGGACCGGAGTTTGACTATGGCTACACCTTC.